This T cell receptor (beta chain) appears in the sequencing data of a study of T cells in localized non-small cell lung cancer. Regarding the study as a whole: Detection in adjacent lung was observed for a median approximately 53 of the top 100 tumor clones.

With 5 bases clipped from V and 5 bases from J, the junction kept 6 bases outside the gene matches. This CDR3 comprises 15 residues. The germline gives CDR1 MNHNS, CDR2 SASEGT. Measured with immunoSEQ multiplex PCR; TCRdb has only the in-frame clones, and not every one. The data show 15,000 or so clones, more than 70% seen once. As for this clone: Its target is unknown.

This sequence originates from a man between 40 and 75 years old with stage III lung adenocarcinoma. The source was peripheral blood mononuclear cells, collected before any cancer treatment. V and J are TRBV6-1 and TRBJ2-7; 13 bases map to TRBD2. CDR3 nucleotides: TGTGCCAGCAGTTCCCGAACTAGCGGGAGGGACGAGCAGTACTTC. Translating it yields CASSSRTSGRDEQYF.